These 14 T cell receptor beta chains came from one sample sequenced in a study of CD8+ T cells in alopecia areata. After isolation, RNA underwent reverse transcription to generate cDNA as the sequencing template. Only in-frame clones appear in the TCRdb table, and some are missing; sequencing was by immunoSEQ multiplex PCR. The sample has about 120,000 clones, 49% seen once; the top ten hold about 17%. The material sequenced was CD8+ T cells sorted from blood, taken at week 0. The source is a human donor with alopecia areata.

This clone turned up a few times. This chain joins TRBV10-3 and TRBJ2-1; 8 bases are a match to TRBD2. V lost 10 bases to trimming and J lost 7 bases; unmatched junction nucleotides: 15. CDR1 is ENHRY and CDR2 is SYGVKD in the germline V gene. The CDR3 totals 15 residues. CDR3 nucleotide sequence: TGTGCCACAGCCCTCAGCCGGGGGGGGCAGAATGAGCAGTTCTTC. Protein product: CATALSRGGQNEQFF.

This clone has just a few counts. The chain carries TRBV12-5 and TRBJ2-1; no reliable D call. Germline lookup yields CDR1 LGHNT and CDR2 FRNRAP. The germline V and J ends were trimmed by 2 bases and 8 bases, with 7 bases remaining between them. The CDR3 spans 12 residues. CDR3 nucleotides: TGTGCTAGTGGTTTGTCTCCCGATGAGCAGTTCTTC. It encodes CASGLSPDEQFF.

This clone was counted a single time. Other DNA sequences within the sample encode an identical CDR3. The chain is built from TRBV29-1 and TRBJ2-7, with D hard to call. V lost 6 bases and J 5 bases, leaving 11 bases between the germline ends. This CDR3 region has 11 residues. Looked up from germline, CDR1 is SQVTM and CDR2 is ANQGSEA. The CDR3 DNA follows: TGCAGCGTGGGGTGGGGAAACGAGCAGTACTTC. This codes for CSVGWGNEQYF.

The DNA of the CDR3 is TGTGCCAGCAGTCCCGGGACAGCGGGCAATGAGCAGTTCTTC. It specifies CASSPGTAGNEQFF. The J gene is TRBJ2-1, the V gene TRBV6-5; D may be TRBD1 (7 bases). CDR1 is MNHEY, CDR2 SVGAGI, per germline. This CDR3 has 14 amino acids. V shed 5 bases and J shed 6 bases, with 14 bases lying between them.

The genes are TRBV5-4 and TRBJ2-1, with unresolved D. The ends were cut back, 0 bases at V and 8 bases at J, with 9 bases in the middle. Germline V gene sequence: CDR1 SGHNT, CDR2 YYREEE (reference sequence). The CDR3 runs 13 residues. The CDR3 protein is CASSLARNYEQFF. Here the CDR3 DNA reads TGTGCCAGCAGCTTGGCGAGGAATTATGAGCAGTTCTTC.

Only one count was recorded for this clone. The genes are TRBV2 and TRBJ1-6, with 8 bases aligning to TRBD1. Germline V CDR1 and CDR2: SNHLY, FYNNEI. CDR3 length: 14 amino acids. V lost 1 base to trimming and J lost 7 bases; unmatched junction nucleotides: 0. CDR3 residues: CASSEGQGNSPLHF. In nucleotides, the CDR3 is TGTGCCAGCAGTGAAGGACAGGGGAATTCACCCCTCCACTTT.

This clone was seen only a few times. This sequence joins TRBV27 and TRBJ2-3; 15 bases line up with TRBD2. Germline V gives CDR1 MNHEY, CDR2 SMNVEV (reference sequence). V lost 5 bases to trimming and J lost 4 bases; unmatched junction nucleotides: 7. The CDR3 covers 17 residues. The CDR3 bases are TGTGCCAGCAGTCCTACGGGACTAGCGGGGGGACCAGATACGCAGTATTTT. This codes for CASSPTGLAGGPDTQYF.

The chain carries TRBV6-5 and TRBJ1-5; TRBD1 agrees at 10 bases. With 6 bases clipped from V and 4 bases from J, the junction kept 6 bases outside the gene matches. CDR3 size: 15 residues. Germline assignment: CDR1 MNHEY and CDR2 SVGAGI. CDR3 loop: CASSKGTGVNQPQHF. The CDR3 DNA follows: TGTGCCAGCAGCAAGGGGACAGGGGTGAATCAGCCCCAGCATTTT.

The chain joins TRBV11-2 to TRBJ2-7; no clear D gene. The CDR3 runs to 15 residues. The V end was cut by 3 bases, the J end by 0 bases, with 12 bases between. Germline V gene lookup returns CDR1 SGHAT and CDR2 FQNNGV. CDR3 amino acids: CASSFGWVSSYEQYF. CDR3 nucleotides: TGTGCCAGCAGCTTCGGCTGGGTGAGCTCCTACGAGCAGTACTTC.

The V gene is TRBV7-9, the J gene TRBJ2-5, with 10 bases aligning to TRBD1. The germline gives CDR1 SEHNR, CDR2 FQNEAQ (reference sequence). The CDR3 loop spans 13 amino acids. V shed 4 bases, J shed 5 bases, and the junction held 1 base outside the gene matches. CDR3 protein: CASSWTGGETQYF. CDR3 DNA: TGTGCCAGCAGCTGGACAGGGGGTGAGACCCAGTACTTC.

The chain is built from TRBV30 and TRBJ1-5; D is ambiguous. The CDR3 is made up of 14 amino acids. V was clipped by 1 base and J by 0 bases, with 7 bases between them. The germline CDR1 and CDR2 sequences are GTSNPN and SVGIG (reference sequence). The CDR3 DNA reads TGTGCCTGGAGTGCCCGAAATAGCAATCAGCCCCAGCATTTT. It encodes CAWSARNSNQPQHF.

This clone has more than one count but fewer than ten. The V call is TRBV2, the J call TRBJ2-1; a possible D gene is TRBD2 (6 bases). Germline V gives CDR1 SNHLY, CDR2 FYNNEI. V lost 5 bases to trimming and J lost 6 bases, with 14 bases between them. The CDR3 runs 14 residues. CDR3 protein: CASSWAEGFNEQFF. The CDR3 nucleotides are TGTGCCAGCAGTTGGGCGGAGGGTTTCAATGAGCAGTTCTTC.

The rearrangement uses TRBV29-1 and TRBJ2-3; the D gene is possibly TRBD1 (5 bases). The CDR3 has 12 amino acids. The V end was cut by 3 bases, the J end by 6 bases, with 10 bases between. Germline-derived CDR1 and CDR2 are SQVTM and ANQGSEA. CDR3 sequence: CSVELPGDTQYF. CDR3 DNA sequence: TGCAGCGTTGAGCTCCCAGGGGATACGCAGTATTTT.

The chain carries TRBV27 and TRBJ2-1; D gene unclear. The germline V gene has CDR1 MNHEY and CDR2 SMNVEV (reference sequence). The V end lost 0 bases, the J end lost 9 bases, and 18 bases lay between the germline ends. The CDR3 extends over 16 amino acids. This CDR3 is CASSLSITGSTIEQFF. The DNA for the CDR3 is TGTGCCAGCAGTTTATCGATAACCGGAAGTACAATTGAGCAGTTCTTC.